The 32 T cell receptor beta chains below all came from one sample that was sequenced in a study of control samples from healthy donors and cancer patients. Sequencing used immunoSEQ multiplex PCR; TCRdb keeps in-frame clones, though not all of them. The profile covers hundreds of thousands of clones, with 80% to 95% appearing a single time and more than 6% taken by the ten largest. The sample comprised PBMCs. All receptors derive from a man aged 35 to 55 with head and neck cancer.

The gene calls are TRBV3-1 (or the pseudogene TRBV3-2) and TRBJ2-2; TRBD2 might be the D (6 bases). V lost 3 bases and J lost 5, with 16 bases in between. The CDR3 is 16 residues long. Germline V gene sequence: CDR1 LGHDT, CDR2 YNNKEL (reference sequence). The CDR3 spells CASSHTGSPVTGELFF. The CDR3 region has the DNA TGTGCCAGCAGCCATACCGGGAGTCCCGTGACCGGGGAGCTGTTTTTT.

The chain uses TRBV24-1 and TRBJ2-2; possibly TRBD1 for D (6 bases). There are 14 residues in the CDR3. Per germline, CDR1 KGHDR and CDR2 SFDVKD. V was clipped by 4 bases and J by 2 bases, with 7 bases between them. The CDR3 is CATSEDSNTGELFF. DNA for the CDR3: TGTGCCACCAGTGAGGACAGCAACACCGGGGAGCTGTTTTTT.

The V call is TRBV28, the J call TRBJ2-7; the D gene is possibly TRBD1 (7 bases). The CDR3 has 15 residues. Trimming cost V 2 bases and J 7 bases, with 18 bases left between them. Germline CDR1 is MDHEN and CDR2 is SYDVKM. The CDR3 nucleotides are TGTGCCAGCAGTTTACGGGGGACAGAGAGAAGAGAGCAGTACTTC. This translates into CASSLRGTERREQYF. The full variable domain, its missing parts supplied by reference TRBV28 and TRBJ2-7, is DVKVTQSSRYLVKRTGEKVFLECVQDMDHENMFWYRQDPGLGLRLIYFSYDVKMKEKGDIPEGYSVSREKKERFSLILESASTNQTSMYLCASSLRGTERREQYFGPGTRLTVT.

V gene TRBV5-1 combines with J gene TRBJ1-4, with 9 bases fitting TRBD1. The CDR3 sequence is 17 residues long. Germline V gene data show CDR1 as SGHRS and CDR2 as YFSETQ. Germline trimming cut 4 bases from V and 6 bases from J; bases unmatched to any gene: 13. The CDR3 spells CASSAGQGRQRDEKLFF. CDR3 nucleotide sequence: TGCGCCAGCAGCGCAGGACAGGGGAGGCAAAGGGATGAAAAACTGTTTTTT.

The chain joins TRBV7-2 to TRBJ2-7, with 7 nucleotides matching TRBD2. The ends lost 5 bases at V and 4 bases at J; junction bases unmatched: 17. The CDR3 covers 17 residues. Germline CDR1 and CDR2: SGHTA and FQGNSA. CDR3 DNA sequence: TGTGCCAGCAGCCTTGGGGGGGATGCGCGGGAGCAGTACGAGCAGTACTTC. Residues: CASSLGGDAREQYEQYF.

The chain recombines TRBV2 with TRBJ2-1; 9 positions match TRBD1. The CDR3 is 15 amino acids. J was trimmed by 4 bases and V by 4 bases; bases with no gene match: 5. Germline V gene lookup returns CDR1 SNHLY and CDR2 FYNNEI. CDR3 amino acids: CASSAPGQGYNEQFF. As DNA, the CDR3 is TGTGCCAGCAGTGCCCCGGGACAGGGATACAATGAGCAGTTCTTC.

The V call is TRBV6-4, the J call TRBJ1-1; D is unclear. CDR3 length: 13 residues. CDR1 is MRHNA and CDR2 is SNTAGT in the germline V gene. The V and J ends lost 0 bases and 2 bases respectively, with 4 bases between them. This chain's CDR3 is CASSDSDNTEAFF. The CDR3 region has the DNA TGTGCCAGCAGTGACTCGGACAACACTGAAGCTTTCTTT.

There are many counts of this clone. The rearrangement links TRBV4-2 to TRBJ1-6; 7 bases map to TRBD1. Germline V gene data show CDR1 as LGHNA and CDR2 as YNFKEQ. The CDR3 covers 17 residues. Trimming removed 0 bases from V and 8 bases from J; junction bases left unmatched: 10. The CDR3 spells CASSQDPRQGFYSPLHF. In DNA form, the CDR3 reads TGTGCCAGCAGCCAAGATCCTCGACAGGGTTTTTATTCACCCCTCCACTTT.

This chain joins TRBV7-2 and TRBJ1-1; no clear D. This CDR3 comprises 13 residues. V was pared by 8 bases and J by 1 base, with 11 bases between. Germline CDR1 SGHTA, CDR2 FQGNSA. CDR3 sequence: CASQGNRNTEAFF. As DNA, the CDR3 is TGTGCCAGCCAAGGTAATAGGAACACTGAAGCTTTCTTT.

This chain connects TRBV30 to TRBJ1-4; no definite D call. The germline gives CDR1 GTSNPN, CDR2 SVGIG (reference sequence). The ends were cut back, 0 bases at V and 4 bases at J, with 9 bases in the middle. The CDR3 extends over 14 amino acids. The CDR3 reads CAWSVLGFNEKLFF. The CDR3 DNA follows: TGTGCCTGGAGTGTTTTAGGGTTTAATGAAAAACTGTTTTTT.

The chain carries TRBV10-1 and TRBJ2-1; D remains ambiguous. The CDR3 is 16 amino acids. Germline CDR1 and CDR2: WNHNN and SYGVQD (reference sequence). With 8 bases removed from V and 4 bases from J, the gap between germline ends came to 21 bases. CDR3 sequence: CASGKSRDPPYNEQFF. In nucleotides, the CDR3 is TGCGCCAGCGGTAAGAGCCGAGATCCGCCTTACAATGAGCAGTTCTTC.

The rearrangement links TRBV7-3 to TRBJ1-1, with D tentatively TRBD1 (5 bases). Trimming removed 4 bases at V and 2 bases at J, with 17 bases between. Germline CDR1 reads SGHTA; CDR2 reads FQGTGA. This CDR3 spans 16 amino acids. The CDR3 loop is CASSSQAGMANTEAFF. The CDR3 nucleotides read TGTGCCAGCAGCTCCCAGGCAGGGATGGCAAACACTGAAGCTTTCTTT.

The V and J genes are TRBV5-1 and TRBJ1-4; perhaps TRBD1 as D (6 bases). The germline V gene has CDR1 SGHRS and CDR2 YFSETQ. This CDR3 spans 14 amino acids. V gave up 2 bases and J gave up 6 bases, with 11 bases separating them. The CDR3 here is CASSLGGGDEKLFF. The DNA for the CDR3 is TGCGCCAGCAGCTTAGGAGGGGGAGATGAAAAACTGTTTTTT.

V is TRBV7-2 and J is TRBJ2-5; the match to TRBD1 covers 7 bases. This CDR3 has 14 amino acids. The trim removed 1 base at V and 4 bases at J, leaving 3 bases unmatched. Germline V CDR1 and CDR2: SGHTA, FQGNSA. CDR3 nucleotide sequence: TGTGCCAGCAGCTTAGTAAGGGGGCTAGAGACCCAGTACTTC. Its protein is CASSLVRGLETQYF.

This chain links TRBV29-1 with TRBJ1-4; 8 bases map to TRBD1. Germline CDR1 is SQVTM and CDR2 is ANQGSEA. The J segment lost 7 bases and the V segment lost 7 bases, leaving 8 bases of the junction unmatched. The length of the CDR3 is 13 residues. This CDR3 is CSAGQGISEKLFF. The CDR3 region has the DNA TGCAGCGCAGGACAGGGTATTTCTGAAAAACTGTTTTTT. Variable domain in full (rest from reference TRBV29-1 and TRBJ1-4): SAVISQKPSRDICQRGTSLTIQCQVDSQVTMMFWYRQQPGQSLTLIATANQGSEATYESGFVIDKFPISRPNLTFSTLTVSNMSPEDSSIYLCSAGQGISEKLFFGSGTQLSVL.

The count of this clone is one. Other DNA sequences within the sample encode an identical CDR3. The V and J genes are TRBV12-3 or TRBV12-4 and TRBJ1-2; D unclear. This CDR3 has 13 amino acids. The V end was cut by 2 bases, the J end by 3 bases, with 7 bases between. The CDR3 DNA reads as TGTGCCAGCAGTTTAACTGGGGACTATGGCTACACCTTC. Amino acids: CASSLTGDYGYTF.

This clone was seen a few times. The chain recombines TRBV7-2 with TRBJ2-2, with 9 nucleotides matching TRBD1. V lost 4 bases and J lost 4; bases outside the gene matches: 4. Germline lookup yields CDR1 SGHTA and CDR2 FQGNSA. CDR3 length: 15 amino acids. CDR3 coding DNA: TGTGCCAGCAGCTCAGGACAGGGGAGCACCGGGGAGCTGTTTTTT. This encodes CASSSGQGSTGELFF.

J is TRBJ2-1 and V is TRBV27; D is unclear. The V gene's germline CDR1 is MNHEY and CDR2 SMNVEV (reference sequence). The V end lost 5 bases, the J end lost 7 bases, and 9 bases lay between the germline ends. The CDR3 has 12 residues. The CDR3 reads CASSPIGNEQFF. Written as DNA, the CDR3 is TGTGCCAGCAGTCCCATTGGGAATGAGCAGTTCTTC.

CDR3 protein: CASSVGADFGYTF. The CDR3 region has the DNA TGTGCCAGCAGCGTAGGGGCAGACTTCGGCTACACCTTC. This sequence joins TRBV9 and TRBJ1-2, with D hard to call. Between the trimmed V and J ends, which lost 0 bases and 8 bases, there was a span of 11 bases. The CDR3 runs to 13 residues. The germline V gene encodes CDR1 SGDLS and CDR2 YYNGEE.

The chain uses TRBV27 and TRBJ1-1; 7 bases are shared with TRBD1. CDR1 and CDR2 (germline): MNHEY, SMNVEV (reference sequence). The ends lost 5 bases at V and 1 base at J; junction bases unmatched: 7. The CDR3 extends over 15 amino acids. The CDR3, as DNA: TGTGCCAGCAGTGCAGGGGGAAGAGGGAACACTGAAGCTTTCTTT. Translation gives CASSAGGRGNTEAFF.

This sequence joins TRBV28 and TRBJ1-1; 10 bases are shared with TRBD1. The CDR3 runs 14 residues. Germline CDR1 and CDR2: MDHEN and SYDVKM. V trimming: 4 bases; J trimming: 4 bases; junction bases outside the gene matches: 3. The CDR3 DNA reads as TGTGCCAGCAGTTGGGGACAGGGGAGCACTGAAGCTTTCTTT. It is translated as CASSWGQGSTEAFF.

The CDR3 nucleotides are TGTGCCAGCAGCCCCCGCGGACCCTCCTACAATGAGCAGTTCTTC. It translates to CASSPRGPSYNEQFF. This sequence joins TRBV9 and TRBJ2-1; D is undetermined. Germline values: CDR1 SGDLS, CDR2 YYNGEE. CDR3 length: 15 residues. Trimming shortened V by 4 bases and J by 0 bases, and 11 bases separated the two germline ends.

The chain uses TRBV7-3 and TRBJ2-2, with D possibly matching TRBD2 (6 bases). V lost 5 bases and J lost 6, with 19 bases in between. Germline V gene data show CDR1 as SGHTA and CDR2 as FQGTGA. This CDR3 spans 16 amino acids. CDR3 region: CASSPRLGVESGELFF. DNA for the CDR3: TGTGCCAGCAGCCCTAGACTAGGTGTGGAATCCGGGGAGCTGTTTTTT.

The chain carries TRBV6-2 or TRBV6-3 and TRBJ2-7; D is uncertain. Trimming cost V 6 bases and J 3 bases, with 9 bases left between them. The CDR3 covers 12 residues. Germline V gives CDR1 MNHEY, CDR2 SVGEGT. The CDR3 nucleotides are TGTGCCAGCAGCGGACGGAGCTACGAGCAGTACTTC. Amino acids: CASSGRSYEQYF.

The chain links TRBV7-2 to TRBJ2-7; D is unclear. The CDR3 loop spans 12 amino acids. Per germline, CDR1 SGHTA and CDR2 FQGNSA. Trimming pared 5 bases from V and 0 bases from J, leaving 5 bases between. This CDR3 is CASSLNSYEQYF. CDR3 DNA sequence: TGTGCCAGCAGCCTAAACTCCTACGAGCAGTACTTC. Combining the CDR3 with reference TRBV7-2 and TRBJ2-7 gives the whole variable domain GAGVSQSPSNKVTEKGKDVELRCDPISGHTALYWYRQSLGQGLEFLIYFQGNSAPDKSGLPSDRFSAERTGGSVSTLTIQRTQQEDSAVYLCASSLNSYEQYFGPGTRLTVT.

J is TRBJ2-3 and V is TRBV6-5, with 7 bases fitting TRBD2. V was pared by 6 bases and J by 11 bases, with 5 bases of the junction left unmatched. This CDR3 comprises 11 residues. Germline V lookup: CDR1 MNHEY, CDR2 SVGAGI. The CDR3 nucleotides are TGTGCCAGCAGCCCAGGACTAGAGCAGTATTTT. This encodes CASSPGLEQYF.

V usage is TRBV13 and J usage is TRBJ2-7; D is undetermined. The ends were cut back, 0 bases at V and 1 base at J, with 7 bases in the middle. In germline, CDR1 is PRHDT, CDR2 FYEKMQ (reference sequence). The CDR3 covers 14 residues. In nucleotides, the CDR3 is TGTGCCAGCAGCTTAGGAGGGCTTTCCTACGAGCAGTACTTC. The encoded protein is CASSLGGLSYEQYF. Full variable domain (remainder filled in from reference TRBV13 and TRBJ2-7): AAGVIQSPRHLIKEKRETATLKCYPIPRHDTVYWYQQGPGQDPQFLISFYEKMQSDKGSIPDRFSAQQFSDYHSELNMSSLELGDSALYFCASSLGGLSYEQYFGPGTRLTVT.

V is TRBV19 and J is TRBJ2-1; 9 bases are shared with TRBD2. Germline CDR1 and CDR2: LNHDA and SQIVND (reference sequence). The CDR3 loop spans 15 amino acids. V lost 6 bases, J lost 6 bases, and 9 bases stayed unmatched. This chain's CDR3 is CASRSLAGELNEQFF. CDR3 DNA sequence: TGTGCCAGTAGGTCGTTAGCGGGAGAGCTCAATGAGCAGTTCTTC. The whole variable domain, filled in from reference TRBV19 and TRBJ2-1, reads DGGITQSPKYLFRKEGQNVTLSCEQNLNHDAMYWYRQDPGQGLRLIYYSQIVNDFQKGDIAEGYSVSREKKESFPLTVTSAQKNPTAFYLCASRSLAGELNEQFFGPGTRLTVL.

The V and J genes are TRBV7-9 and TRBJ2-2; no firm D call. CDR3 length: 15 amino acids. In germline, CDR1 is SEHNR, CDR2 FQNEAQ (reference sequence). V dropped 1 base and J dropped 0 bases, with 6 bases sitting between them. The CDR3 protein is CASSLETTNTGELFF. DNA of the CDR3: TGTGCCAGCAGCTTAGAGACCACGAACACCGGGGAGCTGTTTTTT.

The chain is built from TRBV27 and TRBJ1-5, with 11 bases that match TRBD1. Trimming removed 10 bases from V and 2 bases from J; junction bases left unmatched: 4. In germline, CDR1 is MNHEY, CDR2 SMNVEV (reference sequence). The CDR3 consists of 14 residues. CDR3 loop: CAIGTGGGNQPQHF. In DNA, the CDR3 is TGTGCCATTGGGACAGGGGGTGGCAATCAGCCCCAGCATTTT.

The chain couples TRBV11-2 to TRBJ2-7; TRBD1 might be the D (5 bases). With 2 bases removed from V and 1 base from J, the gap between germline ends came to 12 bases. The CDR3 is 15 residues long. CDR1 and CDR2 from the germline V gene are SGHAT and FQNNGV. CDR3 nucleotides: TGTGCCAGCAGCTTACTCATACAGGTGTCCTACGAGCAGTACTTC. Residues: CASSLLIQVSYEQYF.

The rearrangement joins TRBV5-1 to TRBJ2-7; 7 bases agree with TRBD2. V dropped 4 bases and J dropped 3; count of bases not matched to a gene: 10. Germline V gene data show CDR1 as SGHRS and CDR2 as YFSETQ. There are 15 residues in the CDR3. The CDR3 sequence is CASSRDGGSYYEQYF. In nucleotides, the CDR3 is TGCGCCAGCAGCCGAGACGGGGGGAGTTACTACGAGCAGTACTTC.